The text below deals with one TCR beta chain. Its antigen remains unidentified. Germline CDR1 reads ENHRY; CDR2 reads SYGVKD. The CDR3 extends over 14 amino acids. TCRdb processed the 5' RACE reads again and assigns one entry to each CDR3 protein, with no DNA. Recorded here are fewer than 550,000 distinct CDR3 sequences; the top ten clones represent 2.4%. This entry belongs to a study of monozygotic twins with inflammatory bowel disease. Study results and limitations: IBD patients carried less diverse TCRbeta repertoires (inverse Simpson) than healthy co-twins. Immunosuppressive treatment differences may have increased patient repertoire variability. Reduced clonotype sharing with other individuals was observed in IBD patients relative to healthy twins, especially with disease activity.

This clonotype was obtained from a human donor with ulcerative colitis or Crohn's disease, or a healthy co-twin of an affected twin (not recorded which). The genes are TRBV10-3 and TRBJ1-5. Sequencing was carried out using blood. The CDR3 here is CAIRDDRGNQPQHF.